The 25 T cell receptor beta chains in this list originate from one sample, sequenced in a study of blood T cell repertoires in COVID-19. Data came from immunoSEQ multiplex PCR; TCRdb stores just in-frame clones and leaves some out. Counted here are approximately 150,000 clones, roughly nine tenths occurring once; the ten biggest clones make up 5%. Sequenced material: peripheral blood. These receptors were taken from a human donor in a cohort sampled during active COVID-19.

The V gene is TRBV19, the J gene TRBJ1-4; D gene unclear. Germline V gives CDR1 LNHDA, CDR2 SQIVND (reference sequence). The CDR3 is 14 residues long. V dropped 7 bases and J dropped 5 bases, with 14 bases sitting between them. The DNA for the CDR3 is TGTGCCAGTACTCACCGTGGGAGGAATGAAAAACTGTTTTTT. Amino acids: CASTHRGRNEKLFF.

The V gene is TRBV9, the J gene TRBJ2-3; D might be TRBD2 (6 bases). The CDR3 extends over 14 amino acids. Trimming cost V 0 bases and J 3 bases, with 8 bases left between them. Germline V lookup: CDR1 SGDLS, CDR2 YYNGEE. The CDR3 loop is CASSVGRATDTQYF. In nucleotides, the CDR3 is TGTGCCAGCAGCGTAGGGAGGGCAACAGATACGCAGTATTTT. The entire variable domain, with the rest obtained from reference TRBV9 and TRBJ2-3, is as follows: DSGVTQTPKHLITATGQRVTLRCSPRSGDLSVYWYQQSLDQGLQFLIQYYNGEERAKGNILERFSAQQFPDLHSELNLSSLELGDSALYFCASSVGRATDTQYFGPGTRLTVL.

This chain joins TRBV5-1 and TRBJ1-6; TRBD1 is a possible D gene (6 bases). V lost 0 bases to trimming and J lost 2 bases, with 6 bases between them. CDR3 length: 15 amino acids. The germline gives CDR1 SGHRS, CDR2 YFSETQ. CDR3 protein: CASSLDRAYNSPLHF. The DNA for the CDR3 is TGCGCCAGCAGCTTGGACAGGGCCTATAATTCACCCCTCCACTTT.

The V call is TRBV5-4, the J call TRBJ2-7; 10 bases are a match to TRBD2. From germline, CDR1 is SGHNT and CDR2 YYREEE (reference sequence). The CDR3 is 15 residues long. Trimming removed 1 base from V and 5 bases from J; junction bases left unmatched: 6. This CDR3 is CASSLSGRGGNEQYF. CDR3 coding DNA: TGTGCCAGCAGCTTGAGCGGGAGGGGAGGGAACGAGCAGTACTTC. Variable domain in full (rest from reference TRBV5-4 and TRBJ2-7): ETGVTQSPTHLIKTRGQQVTLRCSSQSGHNTVSWYQQALGQGPQFIFQYYREEENGRGNFPPRFSGLQFPNYSSELNVNALELDDSALYLCASSLSGRGGNEQYFGPGTRLTVT.

The chain carries TRBV7-6 and TRBJ2-1, with TRBD1 matching 9 bases. The CDR3 runs 15 residues. V lost 3 bases and J lost 2; bases outside the gene matches: 2. The germline V gene has CDR1 SGHVS and CDR2 FNYEAQ. CDR3 DNA: TGTGCCAGCAGCTTGGGACAGGGTCCCTACAATGAGCAGTTCTTC. Protein: CASSLGQGPYNEQFF.

The chain joins TRBV12-5 to TRBJ1-6; 7 positions agree with TRBD1. CDR1 LGHNT and CDR2 FRNRAP come from the germline V gene. CDR3 length: 15 residues. With V trimmed by 5 bases and J by 8 bases, 9 bases remained unmatched. This CDR3 is CASGQTDRKDSPLHF. The DNA for the CDR3 is TGTGCTAGTGGTCAAACGGACAGGAAGGATTCACCCCTCCACTTT.

The rearrangement uses TRBV2 and TRBJ1-5; 8 bases agree with TRBD1. The CDR3 has 13 amino acids. Per the germline V gene, CDR1 is SNHLY and CDR2 is FYNNEI. With 8 bases clipped from V and 6 bases from J, the junction kept 6 bases outside the gene matches. DNA of the CDR3: TGTGCCAGCGAAGACAGGGGCGGTCAGCCCCAGCATTTT. Its translation is CASEDRGGQPQHF.

The chain employs TRBV5-4 and TRBJ2-3; D may be TRBD2 (6 bases). Deletions cut 2 bases from V and 10 bases from J, with 11 bases between. CDR3 size: 12 residues. From germline, CDR1 is SGHNT and CDR2 YYREEE (reference sequence). CDR3 nucleotide sequence: TGTGCCAGCAGCTTAACGGAGGGAGCGCAGTATTTT. This sequence encodes CASSLTEGAQYF.

The rearrangement joins TRBV7-9 to TRBJ1-1; 7 bases map to TRBD1. Germline values: CDR1 SEHNR, CDR2 FQNEAQ (reference sequence). With V trimmed by 4 bases and J by 5 bases, 4 bases remained unmatched. This CDR3 is 13 amino acids long. The CDR3 nucleotides read TGTGCCAGCAGCTCCACAGGGGTAACTGAAGCTTTCTTT. This gives the protein CASSSTGVTEAFF.

V gene TRBV7-6 combines with J gene TRBJ2-5; 10 bases agree with TRBD2. V was clipped by 6 bases and J by 5 bases; unmatched bases: 6. Germline V CDR1 and CDR2: SGHVS, FNYEAQ. The CDR3 is 14 amino acids. The CDR3, as DNA: TGTGCCAGCAGTTCAAGCGGGAGGGCCGAGACCCAGTACTTC. It translates to CASSSSGRAETQYF.

The chain has TRBV28 and TRBJ1-2; D remains ambiguous. Germline lookup yields CDR1 MDHEN and CDR2 SYDVKM. The CDR3 contains 13 residues. V lost 2 bases, J lost 6 bases, and 10 bases lay in between. The CDR3, as DNA: TGTGCCAGCAGTTTAATCCAGATGGATGGCTACACCTTC. This translates into CASSLIQMDGYTF.

The V and J genes are TRBV29-1 and TRBJ1-4; D might be TRBD1 (5 bases). Germline CDR1 SQVTM, CDR2 ANQGSEA. Trimming shortened V by 7 bases and J by 2 bases, and 14 bases separated the two germline ends. This CDR3 contains 14 residues. The CDR3 loop is CSAHFGHTNEKLFF. In DNA form, the CDR3 reads TGCAGCGCCCACTTTGGACATACTAATGAAAAACTGTTTTTT.

Notes on this clone: Different DNA sequences within this sample yield the same CDR3. The chain employs TRBV7-2 and TRBJ2-5, with 8 bases identical to TRBD1. Germline lookup yields CDR1 SGHTA and CDR2 FQGNSA. The CDR3 runs 15 residues. Losses at the gene ends were 5 bases for V and 2 bases for J; bases not matched to a gene: 7. CDR3 amino acids: CASSPDRGRQETQYF. CDR3 bases: TGTGCCAGCAGCCCTGACAGGGGAAGACAAGAGACCCAGTACTTC.

J is TRBJ2-7 and V is TRBV3-1 (or the pseudogene TRBV3-2); 15 bases agree with TRBD2. Trimming at V came to 2 bases and at J to 9 bases, leaving 5 bases not matched to a gene. Per germline, CDR1 LGHDT and CDR2 YNNKEL (reference sequence). The CDR3 totals 15 residues. CDR3 region: CASSQRTSGRAGQYF. For the CDR3, the DNA is TGTGCCAGCAGCCAAAGGACTAGCGGGAGGGCGGGGCAGTACTTC.

This clone was counted a few times. Other DNA sequences in this specimen translate into the identical CDR3. The chain is built from TRBV28 and TRBJ1-2; 7 positions match TRBD1. Trimming took 5 bases from V and 8 from J; bases not matched to a gene: 11. This CDR3 is 14 amino acids long. The germline V gene has CDR1 MDHEN and CDR2 SYDVKM. This chain's CDR3 is CASSPRQGGFGYTF. The CDR3 DNA reads TGTGCCAGCAGTCCCCGACAGGGTGGTTTCGGCTACACCTTC.

This clone came up once. The chain uses TRBV28 and TRBJ1-5, with a weak D call TRBD1 (5 bases). The CDR3 spans 17 residues. Germline loops: CDR1 MDHEN, CDR2 SYDVKM. Trimming removed 0 bases at V and 0 bases at J, with 12 bases between. The CDR3 sequence: CASSLWVGGGSNQPQHF. As DNA, the CDR3 is TGTGCCAGCAGTTTATGGGTCGGGGGGGGTAGCAATCAGCCCCAGCATTTT.

The V call is TRBV5-1, the J call TRBJ2-7; 7 bases agree with TRBD2. The J segment lost 4 bases and the V segment lost 5 bases, leaving 12 bases of the junction unmatched. The germline gives CDR1 SGHRS, CDR2 YFSETQ. There are 15 residues in the CDR3. CDR3 protein: CASRGDYGLRYEQYF. The CDR3 bases are TGCGCCAGCAGGGGGGACTATGGGCTCCGATACGAGCAGTACTTC.

V and J are TRBV13 and TRBJ2-2; 7 bases align to TRBD1. With V trimmed by 2 bases and J by 7 bases, 4 bases remained unmatched. The CDR3 is 14 residues long. Germline V CDR1 and CDR2: PRHDT, FYEKMQ (reference sequence). CDR3 protein: CASSLQGVIGELFF. The CDR3 region has the DNA TGTGCCAGCAGCTTACAGGGGGTGATCGGGGAGCTGTTTTTT.

The chain carries TRBV5-4 and TRBJ1-4, with D uncertain. Germline V gives CDR1 SGHNT, CDR2 YYREEE (reference sequence). Trimming removed 0 bases from V and 3 bases from J, with 6 bases in between. The CDR3 consists of 14 residues. The DNA of the CDR3 is TGTGCCAGCAGCTTGGGGCAGGCTAATGAAAAACTGTTTTTT. This encodes CASSLGQANEKLFF.

This chain connects TRBV9 to TRBJ2-1; 7 nucleotides match TRBD2. Germline V CDR1 and CDR2: SGDLS, YYNGEE. CDR3 length equals 16 residues. J lost 3 bases, V lost 0 bases, and 6 bases had no gene match. The CDR3 reads CASSVGGTNNYNEQFF. In nucleotides, the CDR3 is TGTGCCAGCAGCGTAGGTGGGACTAACAACTACAATGAGCAGTTCTTC.

The gene calls are TRBV29-1 and TRBJ2-7, with TRBD1 identical over 8 bases. Germline V lookup: CDR1 SQVTM, CDR2 ANQGSEA. The CDR3 is made up of 14 amino acids. J lost 0 bases, V lost 5 bases, and 6 bases had no gene match. The CDR3 is CSVRAGGYSYEQYF. DNA for the CDR3: TGCAGCGTTCGGGCAGGGGGCTACTCCTACGAGCAGTACTTC.

The J gene is TRBJ2-7, the V gene TRBV7-9, with D perhaps TRBD1 (6 bases). Germline CDR1 is SEHNR and CDR2 is FQNEAQ (reference sequence). Trimming took 2 bases from V and 4 from J, leaving 9 bases between them. The CDR3 totals 13 residues. The DNA for the CDR3 is TGTGCCAGCAGCTTACGAGGGGGATACGAGCAGTACTTC. It is translated as CASSLRGGYEQYF. Drawing the rest from reference TRBV7-9 and TRBJ2-7, the complete variable domain is DTGVSQNPRHKITKRGQNVTFRCDPISEHNRLYWYRQTLGQGPEFLTYFQNEAQLEKSRLLSDRFSAERPKGSFSTLEIQRTEQGDSAMYLCASSLRGGYEQYFGPGTRLTVT.

The J gene is TRBJ1-6, the V gene TRBV5-1, with TRBD1 as a possible D gene (5 bases). V dropped 0 bases and J dropped 6 bases, with 13 bases sitting between them. The CDR3 is 16 amino acids. Germline CDR1 is SGHRS and CDR2 is YFSETQ. The CDR3 loop is CASSLEQIRGNSPLHF. CDR3 DNA: TGCGCCAGCAGCTTGGAACAAATAAGGGGTAATTCACCCCTCCACTTT.

The rearrangement uses TRBV6-2 or TRBV6-3 and TRBJ2-1; D is possibly TRBD2 (5 bases). With 4 bases removed from V and 4 bases from J, the gap between germline ends came to 11 bases. The germline gives CDR1 MNHEY, CDR2 SVGEGT. This CDR3 has 14 residues. CDR3 nucleotides: TGTGCCAGCAGTTCCCGGGAACGGTACAATGAGCAGTTCTTC. Translating gives CASSSRERYNEQFF.

The V and J genes are TRBV15 and TRBJ2-5; TRBD1 matches at 8 bases. The germline V gene has CDR1 LNHNV and CDR2 YYDKDF (reference sequence). V shed 4 bases and J 5 bases; nucleotides not matched to a gene: 6. CDR3 size: 14 residues. DNA for the CDR3: TGTGCCACCAGCATACCAGGGGGCTGGGAGACCCAGTACTTC. This translates into CATSIPGGWETQYF. Full variable domain (remainder filled in from reference TRBV15 and TRBJ2-5): DAMVIQNPRYQVTQFGKPVTLSCSQTLNHNVMYWYQQKSSQAPKLLFHYYDKDFNNEADTPDNFQSRRPNTSFCFLDIRSPGLGDTAMYLCATSIPGGWETQYFGPGTRLLVL.